A single T cell receptor beta chain is shown here with its context. Its target is not known. The sample is drawn from a study of response to subunit inactivated influenza vaccine. Study-wide results and limits: Few additional T cells are recruited per seasonal influenza vaccination, authors suggested.

TCRdb itself ran the RT-PCR reads through MiXCR, one entry per CDR3 protein. The profile shows hundreds of thousands of distinct CDR3 sequences, 11% to 15% of them singletons. The V gene end was trimmed by 4 bases and the J gene end by 4 bases; junction bases not matched to a gene: 5. The CDR3 contains 14 residues. Germline values: CDR1 SQVTM, CDR2 ANQGSEA. The specimen comprised PBMCs from blood, sampled roughly 15 days before vaccination. This TCR was recovered from a man aged 50 or older who received an inactivated influenza vaccine. This chain joins TRBV29-1 and TRBJ2-7; TRBD2 agrees at 12 bases. DNA for the CDR3: TGCAGCGTTGGGGGACTAGCGGGTTTGTACGAGCAGTACTTC. It encodes CSVGGLAGLYEQYF.